The 16 T cell receptor beta chains below come from one sample, sequenced in a study of blood T cell repertoires in COVID-19. Produced via immunoSEQ multiplex PCR; TCRdb's table is partial and in-frame only. The table lists 180,000 or so clones, over 80% of them singletons. Sequencing was carried out using peripheral blood. The receptors originated from a woman in her 70s with acute or convalescent COVID-19.

V and J are TRBV7-9 and TRBJ2-3; 7 bases line up with TRBD1. CDR1 and CDR2 from the germline V gene are SEHNR and FQNEAQ (reference sequence). The CDR3 is made up of 16 amino acids. V lost 4 bases, J lost 0 bases, and 7 bases stayed unmatched. In DNA form, the CDR3 reads TGTGCCAGCAGCTCGAACCGGGACAGAAGCACAGATACGCAGTATTTT. Translated: CASSSNRDRSTDTQYF.

This clone turned up a few times. The chain couples TRBV6-6 to TRBJ2-3, with 12 bases matching TRBD2. The CDR3 has 14 amino acids. The germline V gene has CDR1 MNHNY and CDR2 SVGAGI (reference sequence). V trimming: 4 bases; J trimming: 4 bases; junction bases outside the gene matches: 0. The CDR3 nucleotides read TGTGCCAGCAGTTCTAGCGGGGGGGCAGATACGCAGTATTTT. Amino acid sequence: CASSSSGGADTQYF.

V and J are TRBV7-2 and TRBJ2-7; D remains unclear. CDR3 size: 15 residues. With 1 base removed from V and 0 bases from J, the gap between germline ends came to 10 bases. Germline V gene data show CDR1 as SGHTA and CDR2 as FQGNSA. The CDR3 loop is CASSLEVGSSYEQYF. Here the CDR3 DNA reads TGTGCCAGCAGCTTAGAGGTGGGCAGCTCCTACGAGCAGTACTTC.

This clone was recorded only once. The chain is built from TRBV29-1 and TRBJ2-2; TRBD1 aligns across 12 bases. The CDR3 length is 14 residues. Germline V gives CDR1 SQVTM, CDR2 ANQGSEA. J gave up 8 bases and V 6 bases, and 7 bases lay outside the gene matches. The CDR3 spells CSVVRDRGQGELFF. CDR3 DNA: TGCAGCGTCGTCCGGGACAGGGGGCAGGGGGAGCTGTTTTTT.

The V gene is TRBV6-5, the J gene TRBJ2-1, with D uncertain. CDR3 length: 16 residues. The germline V gene has CDR1 MNHEY and CDR2 SVGAGI. Trimming shortened V by 0 bases and J by 0 bases, and 9 bases separated the two germline ends. For the CDR3, the DNA is TGTGCCAGCAGTTACTCGGTCTCGGGCTCCTACAATGAGCAGTTCTTC. Translating it yields CASSYSVSGSYNEQFF.

The chain recombines TRBV10-3 with TRBJ2-1, with 7 bases fitting TRBD2. Germline V gene lookup returns CDR1 ENHRY and CDR2 SYGVKD. The length of the CDR3 is 14 residues. J lost 0 bases, V lost 7 bases, and 3 bases had no gene match. The CDR3 loop reads CAIKGGSSYNEQFF. In DNA form, the CDR3 reads TGTGCCATCAAGGGCGGGAGCTCCTACAATGAGCAGTTCTTC.

This chain links TRBV5-1 with TRBJ1-6; perhaps TRBD1 as D (6 bases). CDR1 is SGHRS and CDR2 is YFSETQ in the germline V gene. Trimming stripped 0 bases from V and 0 bases from J, with 7 bases between. The CDR3 loop spans 16 amino acids. As DNA, the CDR3 is TGCGCCAGCAGCTTGGGGGGGCACTCCTATAATTCACCCCTCCACTTT. Its protein product is CASSLGGHSYNSPLHF.

V usage is TRBV5-1 and J usage is TRBJ1-1, with D possibly being TRBD1 (6 bases). Germline assignment: CDR1 SGHRS and CDR2 YFSETQ. The CDR3 is 14 amino acids. V was pared by 5 bases and J by 0 bases, with 11 bases between. CDR3 DNA: TGCGCCAGCAGTCGGGACACTTTGAACACTGAAGCTTTCTTT. This codes for CASSRDTLNTEAFF.

The chain couples TRBV5-1 to TRBJ1-2; D not resolved. Germline V gives CDR1 SGHRS, CDR2 YFSETQ. This CDR3 has 14 residues. Trimming shortened V by 4 bases and J by 1 base, and 11 bases separated the two germline ends. In DNA form, the CDR3 reads TGCGCCAGCAGCGTGGACGGACTTAACTATGGCTACACCTTC. Translating it yields CASSVDGLNYGYTF.

V is TRBV9 and J is TRBJ1-6; 7 nucleotides line up with TRBD1. The CDR3 consists of 18 residues. Germline CDR1 is SGDLS and CDR2 is YYNGEE. J lost 4 bases, V lost 0 bases, and 10 bases had no gene match. CDR3 coding DNA: TGTGCCAGCAGCGTAGCCCCGACAGGGAAGGCTTATAATTCACCCCTCCACTTT. Translated: CASSVAPTGKAYNSPLHF.

A few counts support this clone. The chain recombines TRBV2 with TRBJ1-3; no reliable D call. The germline V gene has CDR1 SNHLY and CDR2 FYNNEI. This CDR3 is 13 amino acids long. V lost 4 bases to trimming and J lost 4 bases, with 8 bases between them. The CDR3 bases are TGTGCCAGCAGTGGGTCGGGGGGAAACACCATATATTTT. This codes for CASSGSGGNTIYF.

The J gene is TRBJ2-1, the V gene TRBV7-6; D possibly corresponds to TRBD2 (5 bases). This CDR3 comprises 17 residues. Germline V gene lookup returns CDR1 SGHVS and CDR2 FNYEAQ. V lost 5 bases and J lost 4, with 21 bases in between. DNA of the CDR3: TGTGCCAGCAGCCTAAGGACTCAACCCACTTCTTACAATGAGCAGTTCTTC. It yields the protein CASSLRTQPTSYNEQFF.

The chain employs TRBV6-6 and TRBJ2-2, with 10 bases fitting TRBD1. Germline V gene lookup returns CDR1 MNHNY and CDR2 SVGAGI (reference sequence). V lost 4 bases and J lost 5; bases outside the gene matches: 7. There are 16 residues in the CDR3. The CDR3 DNA reads TGTGCCAGCAGTTCACCTCCGGGACAGGGGACCGGGGAGCTGTTTTTT. It encodes CASSSPPGQGTGELFF.

The chain joins TRBV6-1 to TRBJ2-3; D gene ambiguous. The CDR3 loop spans 13 amino acids. CDR1 and CDR2 (germline): MNHNS, SASEGT. V was trimmed by 5 bases and J by 4 bases, leaving 10 bases between them. The CDR3 protein is CASSYRSADTQYF. The CDR3 nucleotides read TGTGCCAGCAGTTATAGGAGCGCAGATACGCAGTATTTT.

The chain carries TRBV28 and TRBJ1-1; 9 bases align to TRBD1. Trimming took 5 bases from V and 3 from J; bases not matched to a gene: 10. CDR3 size: 16 residues. Germline V gene lookup returns CDR1 MDHEN and CDR2 SYDVKM. CDR3 coding DNA: TGTGCCAGCAGTGTGGGAACCGGGACAGGGTACACTGAAGCTTTCTTT. Amino acid sequence: CASSVGTGTGYTEAFF.

DNA of the CDR3: TGTGCCAGCAGTAGGGACAGGGCTACTAATGGCTACACCTTC. Amino acids: CASSRDRATNGYTF. V usage is TRBV27 and J usage is TRBJ1-2, with TRBD1 matching 9 bases. CDR3 length: 14 amino acids. Trimming at V came to 5 bases and at J to 6 bases, leaving 7 bases not matched to a gene. From germline, CDR1 is MNHEY and CDR2 SMNVEV (reference sequence).